This record covers a single T cell receptor (beta chain). The antigen this receptor binds is unknown. No clone much larger than this one lies a single base away; base qualities are absent. The Qiagen DNeasy kit was used to extract genomic DNA from unsorted PBMCs and from the negatively selected CD4+ and CD8+ fractions. TCR beta CDR3 regions were amplified by immunoSEQ multiplex PCR using primers annealing to V and J segments. A synthetic immune receptor repertoire was used to minimize amplification bias, and remaining bias was computationally removed after sequencing. The authors' pipeline ran thus. Repertoire diversity was quantified as the Shannon entropy index using custom Python scripts. Unsorted, CD4+ and CD8+ repertoires were analyzed separately, except for combined analyses in which CD4+ and CD8+ sequences were merged in silico. TCRdb obtained this table from immuneACCESS and retained in-frame rearrangements with V and J assigned. These tables miss some clones; where compared with another copy, unresolved V genes account for less than half of the shortfall, and the remainder is unexplained. D and trimming come from the DNA, and the V and J calls and clone size come from that table. This sample comprises some 70,000 clones, about 94% of them detected only once. The top ten clonotypes cover less than 3.5% of the sample.

The data are from a study of PD-1 blockade in classical Hodgkin lymphoma (dated by TCRdb to 2019 to 2021). Turning to the overall study: The study used TCR beta sequencing and CyTOF to define a peripheral blood immune signature of response to PD-1 blockade in classical Hodgkin lymphoma. Overall study outcomes, separate from this receptor: Baseline TCR diversity was reported to be lower in newly diagnosed patients than in healthy donors and to be lower still in relapsed/refractory patients. The study covered only a single clinical trial cohort, and the causes of the repertoire differences, possibly disease activity or prior therapy, were still not defined.

The time point label, read with the paper, signifies: newly diagnosed, previously untreated cHL patient sample. To serve as a comparison group for the relapsed/refractory trial patients, PBMCs were sequenced from patients with newly diagnosed, previously untreated classical Hodgkin lymphoma. Peripheral blood was collected in 8 mL Vacutainer Cell Preparation Tubes, from which PBMCs were isolated by centrifugation and then cryopreserved. The CDR1 and CDR2 encoded by the germline V gene are MDHEN and SYDVKM. V and J are truncated by 7 bases and 5 bases respectively, leaving an intervening sequence of 17 bases. The CDR3 runs 14 residues from the cysteine to the phenylalanine. The CDR3 DNA has 42 bases and is translated from base 1.

This receptor was taken from a human donor with classical Hodgkin lymphoma. The rearranged segments are TRBV28 and TRBJ1-2; no D gene can be assigned with confidence. The source material was peripheral blood mononuclear cells (PBMCs). The CDR3 region: CASTSVRAVYGYTF. The DNA reads TGTGCCAGCACCTCCGTTCGAGCGGTATATGGCTACACCTTC.